Sequencing of this T cell receptor beta chain was carried out in a study of cytomegalovirus exposure and HLA in healthy donors. After removal of 5 bases from V and 2 bases from J, the junction contained 6 bases not matched to a gene. Germline V gene data show CDR1 as MNHEY and CDR2 as SMNVEV (reference sequence). The CDR3 spans 15 residues. Study-level points and caveats: Per a prior analysis, the majority of TCR beta V segments were productive roughly 87% or roughly 30% of the time. The study reported that TCR beta sequences accurately predicted HLA-A and HLA-B alleles in most subjects. Most TCR sequences proved rare, with some public TCRs found in many donors. Immune exposure information comprised only CMV serostatus.

Worth noting for this clone: Its target is not known.

PCR was performed using 60 Vbeta and 13 Jbeta primers. Here immunoSEQ multiplex PCR was the method, and the copy in TCRdb shows in-frame clones only, minus some. This table holds approximately 130,000 clones, 70% to 85% found once. The chain employs TRBV27 and TRBJ2-3, with 8 bases aligning to TRBD2. Input material: PBMCs. The clonotype comes from a boy aged 5-17 years in good health and CMV-seronegative. CDR3 DNA: TGTGCCAGCAGTGCCGAGCGGGGGAACACAGATACGCAGTATTTT. It translates to CASSAERGNTDTQYF.